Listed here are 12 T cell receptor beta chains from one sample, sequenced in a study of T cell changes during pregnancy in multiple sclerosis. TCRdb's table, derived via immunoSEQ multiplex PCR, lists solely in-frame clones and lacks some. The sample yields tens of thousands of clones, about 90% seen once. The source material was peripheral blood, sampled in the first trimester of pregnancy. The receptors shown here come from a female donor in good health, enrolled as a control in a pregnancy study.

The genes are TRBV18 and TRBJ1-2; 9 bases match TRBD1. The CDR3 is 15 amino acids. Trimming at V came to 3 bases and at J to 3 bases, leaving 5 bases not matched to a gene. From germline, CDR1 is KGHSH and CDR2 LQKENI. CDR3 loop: CASSPWDRADYGYTF. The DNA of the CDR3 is TGTGCCAGCTCACCTTGGGACAGGGCGGACTATGGCTACACCTTC. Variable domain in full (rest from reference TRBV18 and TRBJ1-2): NAGVMQNPRHLVRRRGQEARLRCSPMKGHSHVYWYRQLPEEGLKFMVYLQKENIIDESGMPKERFSAEFPKEGPSILRIQQVVRGDSAAYFCASSPWDRADYGYTFGSGTRLTVV.

CDR3 nucleotide sequence: TGTGCCAGCAGTTCCGGGACTTTGTTCACAGATACGCAGTATTTT. It yields the protein CASSSGTLFTDTQYF. The rearrangement uses TRBV28 and TRBJ2-3; D perhaps matches TRBD2 (6 bases). Germline assignment: CDR1 MDHEN and CDR2 SYDVKM. The CDR3 extends over 15 amino acids. V shed 4 bases and J shed 2 bases, with 13 bases lying between them. Using reference TRBV28 and TRBJ2-3 for the parts outside the CDR3, the full variable domain is DVKVTQSSRYLVKRTGEKVFLECVQDMDHENMFWYRQDPGLGLRLIYFSYDVKMKEKGDIPEGYSVSREKKERFSLILESASTNQTSMYLCASSSGTLFTDTQYFGPGTRLTVL.

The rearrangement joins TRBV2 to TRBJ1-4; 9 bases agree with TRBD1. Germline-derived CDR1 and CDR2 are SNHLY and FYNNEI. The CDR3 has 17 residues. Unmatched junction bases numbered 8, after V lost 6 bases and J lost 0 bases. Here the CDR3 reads CASRRTGATTTNEKLFF. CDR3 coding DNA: TGTGCCAGCAGGAGGACAGGGGCAACTACAACTAATGAAAAACTGTTTTTT. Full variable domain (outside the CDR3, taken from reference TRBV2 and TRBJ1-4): EPEVTQTPSHQVTQMGQEVILRCVPISNHLYFYWYRQILGQKVEFLVSFYNNEISEKSEIFDDQFSVERPDGSNFTLKIRSTKLEDSAMYFCASRRTGATTTNEKLFFGSGTQLSVL.

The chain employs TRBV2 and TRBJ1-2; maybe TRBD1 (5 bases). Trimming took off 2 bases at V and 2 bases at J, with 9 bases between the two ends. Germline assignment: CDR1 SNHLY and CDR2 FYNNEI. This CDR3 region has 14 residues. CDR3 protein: CASSELRGNYGYTF. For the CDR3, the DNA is TGTGCCAGCAGTGAATTGCGGGGGAACTATGGCTACACCTTC.

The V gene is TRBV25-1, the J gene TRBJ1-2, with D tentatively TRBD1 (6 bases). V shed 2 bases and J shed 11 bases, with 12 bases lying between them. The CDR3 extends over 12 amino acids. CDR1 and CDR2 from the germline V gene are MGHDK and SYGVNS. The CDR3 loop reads CASSENRVEYTF. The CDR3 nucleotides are TGTGCCAGCAGTGAAAACAGGGTGGAATACACCTTC.

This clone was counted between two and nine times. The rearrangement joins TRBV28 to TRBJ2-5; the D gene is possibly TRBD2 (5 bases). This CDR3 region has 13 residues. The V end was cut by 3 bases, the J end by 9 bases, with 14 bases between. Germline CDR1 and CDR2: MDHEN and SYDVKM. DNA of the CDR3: TGTGCCAGCAGTTTGTCAGAGTCCGGGGCCCAGTACTTC. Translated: CASSLSESGAQYF.

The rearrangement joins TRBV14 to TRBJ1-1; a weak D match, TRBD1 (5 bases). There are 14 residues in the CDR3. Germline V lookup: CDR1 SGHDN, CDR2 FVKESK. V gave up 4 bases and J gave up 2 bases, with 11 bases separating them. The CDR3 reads CASSPGLSNTEAFF. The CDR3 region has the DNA TGTGCCAGCAGCCCGGGACTCTCCAACACTGAAGCTTTCTTT.

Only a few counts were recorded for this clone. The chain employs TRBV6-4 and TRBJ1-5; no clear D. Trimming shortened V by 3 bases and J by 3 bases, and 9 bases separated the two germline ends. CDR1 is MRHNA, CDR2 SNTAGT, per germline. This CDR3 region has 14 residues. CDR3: CASSEGRDNQPQHF. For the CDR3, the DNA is TGTGCCAGCAGTGAGGGCCGAGACAATCAGCCCCAGCATTTT.

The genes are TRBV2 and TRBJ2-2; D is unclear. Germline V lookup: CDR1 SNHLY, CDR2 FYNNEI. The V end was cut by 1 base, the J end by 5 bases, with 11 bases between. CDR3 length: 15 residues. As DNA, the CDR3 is TGTGCCAGCAGTGAAGAATCTCCAGGAACCGGGGAGCTGTTTTTT. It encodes CASSEESPGTGELFF. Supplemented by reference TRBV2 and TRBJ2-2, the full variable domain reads EPEVTQTPSHQVTQMGQEVILRCVPISNHLYFYWYRQILGQKVEFLVSFYNNEISEKSEIFDDQFSVERPDGSNFTLKIRSTKLEDSAMYFCASSEESPGTGELFFGEGSRLTVL.

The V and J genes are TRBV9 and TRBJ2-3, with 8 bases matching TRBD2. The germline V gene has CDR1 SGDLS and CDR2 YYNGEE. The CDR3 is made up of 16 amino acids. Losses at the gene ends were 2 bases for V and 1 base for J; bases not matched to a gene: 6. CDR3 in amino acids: CASSVKRESGTDTQYF. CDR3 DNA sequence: TGTGCCAGCAGCGTTAAGCGGGAGTCGGGCACAGATACGCAGTATTTT.

CDR3: CAWIVAGREYNEQFF. In nucleotides, the CDR3 is TGTGCCTGGATAGTAGCGGGGAGGGAATACAATGAGCAGTTCTTC. The rearrangement links TRBV30 to TRBJ2-1; 8 bases are shared with TRBD2. Germline V lookup: CDR1 GTSNPN, CDR2 SVGIG (reference sequence). The length of the CDR3 is 15 residues. Trimming removed 4 bases from V and 4 bases from J; junction bases left unmatched: 9.

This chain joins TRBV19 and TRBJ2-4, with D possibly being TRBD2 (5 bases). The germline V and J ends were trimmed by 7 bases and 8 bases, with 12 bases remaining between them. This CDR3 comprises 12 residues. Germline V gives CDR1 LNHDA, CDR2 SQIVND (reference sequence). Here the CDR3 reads CASTDFGDIQYF. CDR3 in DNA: TGTGCCAGTACTGATTTCGGGGACATTCAGTACTTC.